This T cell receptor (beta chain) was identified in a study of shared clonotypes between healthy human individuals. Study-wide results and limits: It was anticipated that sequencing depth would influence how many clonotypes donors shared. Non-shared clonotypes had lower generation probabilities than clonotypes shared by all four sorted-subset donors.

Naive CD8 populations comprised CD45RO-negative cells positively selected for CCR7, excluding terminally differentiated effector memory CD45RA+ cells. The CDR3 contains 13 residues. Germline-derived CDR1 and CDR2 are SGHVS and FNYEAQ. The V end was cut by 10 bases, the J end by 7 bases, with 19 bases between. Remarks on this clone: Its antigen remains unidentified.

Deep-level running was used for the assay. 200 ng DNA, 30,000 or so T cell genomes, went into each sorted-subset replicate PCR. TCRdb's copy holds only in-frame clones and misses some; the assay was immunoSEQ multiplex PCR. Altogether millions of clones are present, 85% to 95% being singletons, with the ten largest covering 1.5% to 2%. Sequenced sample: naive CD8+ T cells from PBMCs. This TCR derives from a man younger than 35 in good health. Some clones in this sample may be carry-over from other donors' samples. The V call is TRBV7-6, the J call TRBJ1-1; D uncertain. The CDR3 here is CATTSYSSGEAFF. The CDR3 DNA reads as TGTGCCACCACGTCTTATTCCTCGGGTGAAGCTTTCTTT.